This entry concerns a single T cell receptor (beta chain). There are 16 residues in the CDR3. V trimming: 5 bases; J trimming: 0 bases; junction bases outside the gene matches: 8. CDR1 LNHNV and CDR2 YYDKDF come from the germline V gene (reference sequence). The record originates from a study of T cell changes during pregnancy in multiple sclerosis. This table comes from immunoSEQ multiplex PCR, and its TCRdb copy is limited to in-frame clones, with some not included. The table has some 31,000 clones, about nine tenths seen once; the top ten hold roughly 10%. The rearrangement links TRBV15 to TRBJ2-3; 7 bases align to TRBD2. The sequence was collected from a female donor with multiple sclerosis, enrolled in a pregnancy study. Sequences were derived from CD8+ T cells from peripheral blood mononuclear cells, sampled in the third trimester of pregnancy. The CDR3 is CATSRSPSGSTDTQYF. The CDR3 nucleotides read TGTGCCACCAGCCGAAGTCCTAGCGGTAGCACAGATACGCAGTATTTT.